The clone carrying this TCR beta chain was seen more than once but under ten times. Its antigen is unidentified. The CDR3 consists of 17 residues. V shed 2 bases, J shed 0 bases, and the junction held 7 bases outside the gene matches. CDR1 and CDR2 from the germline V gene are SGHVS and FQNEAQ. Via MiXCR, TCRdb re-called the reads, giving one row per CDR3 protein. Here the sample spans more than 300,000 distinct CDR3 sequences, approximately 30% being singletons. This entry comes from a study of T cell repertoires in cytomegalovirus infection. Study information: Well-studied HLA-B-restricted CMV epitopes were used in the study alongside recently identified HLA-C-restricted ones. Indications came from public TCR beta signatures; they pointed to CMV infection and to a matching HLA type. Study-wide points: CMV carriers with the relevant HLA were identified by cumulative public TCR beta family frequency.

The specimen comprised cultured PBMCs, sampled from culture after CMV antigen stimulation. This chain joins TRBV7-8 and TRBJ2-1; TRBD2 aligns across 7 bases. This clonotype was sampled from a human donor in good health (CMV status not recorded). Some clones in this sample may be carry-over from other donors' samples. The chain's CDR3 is CASSLRASGNSYNEQFF. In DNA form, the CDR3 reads TGTGCCAGCAGCTTAAGGGCTAGCGGAAACTCCTACAATGAGCAGTTCTTC.